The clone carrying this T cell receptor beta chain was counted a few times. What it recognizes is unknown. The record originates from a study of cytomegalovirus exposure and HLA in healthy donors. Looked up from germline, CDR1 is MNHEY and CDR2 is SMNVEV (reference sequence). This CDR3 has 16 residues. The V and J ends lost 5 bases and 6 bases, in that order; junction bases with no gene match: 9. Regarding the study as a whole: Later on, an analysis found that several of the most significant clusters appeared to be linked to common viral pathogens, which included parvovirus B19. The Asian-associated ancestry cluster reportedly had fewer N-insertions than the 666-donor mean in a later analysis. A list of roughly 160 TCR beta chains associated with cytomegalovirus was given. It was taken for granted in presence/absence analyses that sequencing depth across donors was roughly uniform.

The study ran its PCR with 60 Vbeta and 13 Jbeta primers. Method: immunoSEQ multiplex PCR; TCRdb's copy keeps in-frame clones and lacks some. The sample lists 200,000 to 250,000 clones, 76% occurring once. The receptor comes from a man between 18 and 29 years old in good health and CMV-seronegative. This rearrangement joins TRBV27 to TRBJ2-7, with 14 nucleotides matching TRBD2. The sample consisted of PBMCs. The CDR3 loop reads CASSKRLAGGPSEQYF. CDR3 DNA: TGTGCCAGCAGTAAACGACTAGCGGGAGGGCCCTCCGAGCAGTACTTC.